The 9 T cell receptor beta chains reported below all come from one sample, sequenced in a study of T cell repertoires in cytomegalovirus infection. TCRdb recomputed calls from the reads with MiXCR, one row per CDR3 protein. Of over 450,000 distinct CDR3 sequences in the sample, around 10% were seen once. The sample was PBMCs. These receptors were collected from a human donor in good health (CMV status not recorded). Some clones in this sample may be carry-over from other donors' samples.

The V gene is TRBV2, the J gene TRBJ1-2; 8 bases line up with TRBD1. Germline V CDR1 and CDR2: SNHLY, FYNNEI. V was pared by 7 bases and J by 3 bases, with 7 bases of the junction left unmatched. The length of the CDR3 is 14 residues. The CDR3 here is CASTHRDRHYGYTF. The CDR3, as DNA: TGTGCCAGCACCCACCGGGACAGGCACTATGGCTACACCTTC.

This clonotype was picked up many times. The chain uses TRBV11-3 and TRBJ2-5; 8 positions agree with TRBD1. The CDR3 consists of 14 residues. Losses at the gene ends were 4 bases for V and 5 bases for J; bases not matched to a gene: 6. Germline V lookup: CDR1 SGHNT, CDR2 YENEEA. The CDR3: CASSSGQGDETQYF. CDR3 bases: TGTGCCAGCAGCTCAGGACAGGGTGACGAGACCCAGTACTTC.

This clonotype was recorded a few times. This chain uses TRBV29-1 with TRBJ2-2; the D gene is possibly TRBD1 (5 bases). Germline V lookup: CDR1 SQVTM, CDR2 ANQGSEA. This CDR3 spans 13 amino acids. Trimming left V 7 bases short and J 3 bases short, with 12 bases between. The CDR3 bases are TGCAGCGGCGAAGACAGCTACACCGGGGAGCTGTTTTTT. Amino acid sequence: CSGEDSYTGELFF.

This clonotype was observed at least ten times. The CDR3 loop is CASSLVWQPNTGELFF. The CDR3 nucleotides are TGTGCCAGCAGCTTAGTATGGCAGCCTAACACCGGGGAGCTGTTTTTT. This chain joins TRBV7-3 and TRBJ2-2, with D hard to call. CDR3 length: 16 residues. Germline V gene lookup returns CDR1 SGHTA and CDR2 FQGTGA. V was cut by 2 bases and J by 2 bases, with 12 bases left in between.

In regard to this clonotype: This sequence may be a read error, since a much larger clone differs from it by one base. The chain combines TRBV15 with TRBJ1-2; unclear D gene. The germline CDR1 and CDR2 sequences are LNHNV and YYDKDF (reference sequence). The CDR3 sequence is 14 residues long. CDR3 region: CVTSRDSLAYGYTF. The CDR3 DNA follows: TGTGTCACCAGCAGAGATAGTCTCGCCTATGGCTACACCTTC.

This clonotype occurred a few times. This sequence joins TRBV4-2 and TRBJ2-4; 7 nucleotides align to TRBD2. The CDR3 is 16 residues long. The V and J ends lost 0 bases and 7 bases, in that order; junction bases with no gene match: 9. Germline V lookup: CDR1 LGHNA, CDR2 YNFKEQ. CDR3: CASSQDGEWGGNIQYF. In nucleotides, the CDR3 is TGTGCCAGCAGCCAAGATGGGGAGTGGGGAGGGAACATTCAGTACTTC.

This clonotype was seen only a few times. CDR3 coding DNA: TGTGCCAGCAGGTCCGCTTTGCGGGGCAGATGGGTCGGTGAGCAGTTCTTC. Translation: CASRSALRGRWVGEQFF. The chain uses TRBV6-5 and TRBJ2-1; perhaps TRBD2 as D (6 bases). Germline V gives CDR1 MNHEY, CDR2 SVGAGI. Trimming shortened V by 6 bases and J by 9 bases, and 27 bases separated the two germline ends. The CDR3 is 17 residues long.

This clonotype was seen many times. The chain employs TRBV11-2 and TRBJ1-1; no firm D call. This CDR3 comprises 14 residues. Germline V gene sequence: CDR1 SGHAT, CDR2 FQNNGV. Trimming removed 7 bases from V and 0 bases from J, with 12 bases in between. Here the CDR3 reads CASTIRPLNTEAFF. CDR3 coding DNA: TGTGCCAGCACCATTAGACCCTTGAACACTGAAGCTTTCTTT. Combining the CDR3 with reference TRBV11-2 and TRBJ1-1 gives the whole variable domain EAGVAQSPRYKIIEKRQSVAFWCNPISGHATLYWYQQILGQGPKLLIQFQNNGVVDDSQLPKDRFSAERLKGVDSTLKIQPAKLEDSAVYLCASTIRPLNTEAFFGQGTRLTVV.

This clonotype was observed many times. The chain links TRBV29-1 to TRBJ1-2, with TRBD1 identical over 10 bases. V shed 6 bases and J 4 bases; nucleotides not matched to a gene: 8. The length of the CDR3 is 14 residues. Germline-derived CDR1 and CDR2 are SQVTM and ANQGSEA. The CDR3 DNA reads TGCAGCGTCGTGGACAGGGGGGGCATCTATGGCTACACCTTC. Its translation: CSVVDRGGIYGYTF.